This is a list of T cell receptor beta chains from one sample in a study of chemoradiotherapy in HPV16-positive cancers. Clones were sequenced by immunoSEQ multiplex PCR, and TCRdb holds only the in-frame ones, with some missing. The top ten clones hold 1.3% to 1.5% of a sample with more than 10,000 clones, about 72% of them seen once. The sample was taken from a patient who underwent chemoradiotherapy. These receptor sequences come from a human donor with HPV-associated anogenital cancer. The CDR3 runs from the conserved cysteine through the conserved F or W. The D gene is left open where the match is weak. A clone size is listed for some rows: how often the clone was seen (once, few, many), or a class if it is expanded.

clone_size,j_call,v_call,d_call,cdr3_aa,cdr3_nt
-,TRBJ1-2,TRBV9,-,CASSVARGDRGYTF,TGTGCCAGCAGTGTAGCGAGGGGAGATCGCGGCTACACCTTC
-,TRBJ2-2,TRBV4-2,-,CASSQEEAPGELFF,TGTGCCAGCAGCCAAGAGGAGGCCCCCGGGGAGCTGTTTTTT
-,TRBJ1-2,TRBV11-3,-,CASSPDRDLYGYTF,TGTGCCAGCAGTCCCGACAGAGATCTCTATGGCTACACCTTC
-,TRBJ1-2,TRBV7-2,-,CASSLGGQARNYGYTF,TGTGCCAGCAGCCTAGGGGGGCAGGCTCGTAACTATGGCTACACCTTC
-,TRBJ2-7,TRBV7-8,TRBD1,CASSPYRTGYEQYF,TGTGCCAGCAGCCCGTATAGGACAGGGTACGAGCAGTACTTC
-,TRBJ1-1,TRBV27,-,CASSLYGETEAFF,TGTGCCAGCAGTTTATATGGGGAGACTGAAGCTTTCTTT
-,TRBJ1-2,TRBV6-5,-,CASTGIGGYTF,TGTGCCAGTACAGGGATCGGTGGCTACACCTTC
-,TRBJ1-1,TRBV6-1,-,CASSSRRPEAFF,TGTGCCAGCAGTTCCAGACGGCCTGAAGCTTTCTTT
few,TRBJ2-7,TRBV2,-,CASSAAGYSEQYF,TGTGCCAGCAGTGCGGCCGGGTATAGCGAGCAGTACTTC
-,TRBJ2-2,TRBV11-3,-,CASSLAAGINTGELFF,TGTGCCAGCAGCTTAGCGGCAGGGATTAACACCGGGGAGCTGTTTTTT
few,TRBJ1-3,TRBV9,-,CASSHSSSGNTIYF,TGTGCCAGCAGCCATAGCTCCTCTGGAAACACCATATATTTT
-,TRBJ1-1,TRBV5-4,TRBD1,CASSLPGQGSEAFF,TGTGCCAGCAGCTTACCGGGACAGGGCTCTGAAGCTTTCTTT
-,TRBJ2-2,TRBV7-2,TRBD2,CASSLGLAGASNTGELFF,TGTGCCAGCAGCTTAGGACTAGCGGGGGCCTCGAACACCGGGGAGCTGTTTTTT
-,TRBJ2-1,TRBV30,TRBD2,CAWAKRGAGGYEQFF,TGTGCCTGGGCGAAAAGGGGAGCGGGGGGGTATGAGCAGTTCTTC
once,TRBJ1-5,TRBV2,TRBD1,CASRGQDPGPQHF,TGTGCCAGCAGGGGACAGGACCCAGGGCCCCAGCATTTT
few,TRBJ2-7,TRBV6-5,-,CASSADGYEQYF,TGTGCCAGCAGTGCCGACGGTTACGAGCAGTACTTC
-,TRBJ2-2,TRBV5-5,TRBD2,CASGASGGASTGELFF,TGTGCCAGCGGAGCTAGCGGGGGGGCTTCGACCGGGGAGCTGTTTTTT
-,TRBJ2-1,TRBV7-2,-,CASSLAISGGEQFF,TGTGCCAGCAGCTTAGCCATCTCAGGGGGGGAGCAGTTCTTC
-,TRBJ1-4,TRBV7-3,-,CASSLGGAANEKLFF,TGTGCCAGCAGCTTAGGAGGGGCCGCGAATGAAAAACTGTTTTTT
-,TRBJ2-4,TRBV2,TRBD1,CASSDSGQGNIQYF,TGTGCCAGCAGCGACAGCGGACAGGGGAACATTCAGTACTTC
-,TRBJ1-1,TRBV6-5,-,CASRAGGTVNTEAFF,TGTGCCAGCAGGGCTGGGGGGACGGTGAACACTGAAGCTTTCTTT
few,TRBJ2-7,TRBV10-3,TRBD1,CAISLQGDNEQYF,TGTGCCATCAGTCTCCAGGGGGATAACGAGCAGTACTTC
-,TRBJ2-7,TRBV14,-,CASSRHLYEQYF,TGTGCCAGCAGCCGACATCTTTACGAGCAGTACTTC
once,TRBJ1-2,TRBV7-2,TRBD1,CASSATGERYGYTF,TGTGCCAGCAGCGCGACAGGGGAGCGATATGGCTACACCTTC
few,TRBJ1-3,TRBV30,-,CACTSSGNTIYF,TGTGCCTGTACTAGCTCTGGAAACACCATATATTTT
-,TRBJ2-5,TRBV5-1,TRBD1,CASSLGQGFMGETQYF,TGCGCCAGCAGCTTGGGACAGGGATTCATGGGGGAGACCCAGTACTTC
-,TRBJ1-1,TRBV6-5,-,CASRINTEAFF,TGTGCCAGCAGGATTAACACTGAAGCTTTCTTT
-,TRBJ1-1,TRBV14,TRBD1,CASSLRLGQLAFF,TGTGCCAGCAGCCTACGACTGGGACAGTTAGCTTTCTTT
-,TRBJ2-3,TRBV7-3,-,CASSPTGELSTDTQYF,TGTGCCAGCAGCCCCACAGGAGAACTCAGCACAGATACGCAGTATTTT
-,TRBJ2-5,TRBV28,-,CASSQAGMETQYF,TGTGCCAGCAGTCAAGCAGGGATGGAGACCCAGTACTTC
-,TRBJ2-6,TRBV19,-,CASSMGGSSGANVLTF,TGTGCCAGTAGTATGGGCGGAAGCTCTGGGGCCAACGTCCTGACTTTC
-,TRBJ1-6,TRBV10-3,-,CAISEDPASPLHF,TGTGCCATCAGTGAGGACCCAGCTTCACCCCTCCACTTT
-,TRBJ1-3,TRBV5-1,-,CASSLTGSGNTIYF,TGCGCCAGCAGCTTGACGGGGTCTGGAAACACCATATATTTT
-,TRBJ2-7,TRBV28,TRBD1,CASSSEYRGPYEQYF,TGTGCCAGCAGTTCGGAGTACAGGGGGCCCTACGAGCAGTACTTC
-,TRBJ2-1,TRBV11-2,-,CASSLTGTNEQFF,TGTGCCAGCAGCTTGACAGGTACCAATGAGCAGTTCTTC
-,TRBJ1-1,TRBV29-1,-,CSVRTYTEAFF,TGCAGCGTCAGGACATACACTGAAGCTTTCTTT
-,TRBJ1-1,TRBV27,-,CASRGRARNTEAFF,TGTGCCAGCAGGGGCAGGGCTAGGAACACTGAAGCTTTCTTT
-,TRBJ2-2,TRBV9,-,CASSEQGYAGELFF,TGTGCCAGCAGCGAGCAGGGGTATGCCGGGGAGCTGTTTTTT
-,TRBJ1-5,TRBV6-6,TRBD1,CASSSTGESQPQHF,TGTGCCAGTTCATCGACAGGGGAGAGTCAGCCCCAGCATTTT
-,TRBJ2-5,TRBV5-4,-,CASSWRGEWGETQYF,TGTGCCAGCAGCTGGAGGGGGGAATGGGGAGAGACCCAGTACTTC
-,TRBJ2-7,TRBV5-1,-,CASSLGGVSYEQYF,TGCGCCAGCAGCTTGGGTGGGGTCTCCTACGAGCAGTACTTC
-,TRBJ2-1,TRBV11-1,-,CASSSRRSDNEQFF,TGTGCCAGCAGCTCCAGGCGTTCTGACAATGAGCAGTTCTTC
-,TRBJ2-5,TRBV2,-,CASSEWAGGETQYF,TGTGCCAGCAGTGAATGGGCAGGTGGAGAGACCCAGTACTTC
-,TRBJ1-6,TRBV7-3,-,CASSQQGSPLHF,TGTGCCAGCAGCCAACAGGGTTCACCCCTCCACTTT
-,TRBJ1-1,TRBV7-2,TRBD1,CASSLTGVNTEAFF,TGTGCCAGCAGCTTGACAGGGGTGAACACTGAAGCTTTCTTT
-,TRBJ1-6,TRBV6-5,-,CASSYSTFGDSPLHF,TGTGCCAGCAGTTACTCTACCTTCGGGGACTCACCCCTCCACTTT
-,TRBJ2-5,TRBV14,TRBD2,CASSQVAWTSGGIETQYF,TGTGCCAGCAGCCAAGTGGCTTGGACTAGCGGGGGTATCGAGACCCAGTACTTC
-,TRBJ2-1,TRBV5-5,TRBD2,CASSRYTSGGPNEQFF,TGTGCCAGCAGCCGGTATACTAGCGGGGGGCCCAATGAGCAGTTCTTC
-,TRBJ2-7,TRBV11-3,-,CASTQGHSNYEQYF,TGTGCCAGCACACAAGGACATTCCAACTACGAGCAGTACTTC
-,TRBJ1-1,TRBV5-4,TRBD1,CASRQNRGEGAEAFF,TGTGCCAGCAGACAAAACAGGGGGGAAGGCGCTGAAGCTTTCTTT
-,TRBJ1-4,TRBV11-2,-,CASSPGVGNEKLFF,TGTGCCAGCAGCCCCGGTGTAGGGAATGAAAAACTGTTTTTT
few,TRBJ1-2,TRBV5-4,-,CASSLDWGGGYTF,TGTGCCAGCAGCTTGGATTGGGGCGGGGGCTACACCTTC
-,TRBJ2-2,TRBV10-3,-,CAIGNTGELFF,TGTGCCATCGGGAACACCGGGGAGCTGTTTTTT
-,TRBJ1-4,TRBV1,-,CTSSQAYGLHEKLFF,TGCACCAGCAGCCAGGCCTACGGCCTGCATGAAAAACTGTTTTTT
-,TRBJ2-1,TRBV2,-,CASRQMGEQFF,TGTGCCAGCAGGCAAATGGGGGAGCAGTTCTTC
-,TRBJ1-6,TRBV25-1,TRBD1,CASSEGVLGQDNSPLHF,TGTGCCAGCAGTGAGGGTGTACTGGGACAGGATAATTCACCCCTCCACTTT
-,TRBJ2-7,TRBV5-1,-,CASNLGGALGLNEQYF,TGCGCCAGCAACCTTGGAGGGGCCCTCGGTTTAAACGAGCAGTACTTC